The rows below give T cell receptor beta chains drawn from one sample of a study of blood T cell repertoires in COVID-19. Profiling relied on immunoSEQ multiplex PCR, and the TCRdb table lists in-frame clones only, not all of them. The table includes approximately 49,000 clones, around 84% detected once. The sequenced material came from peripheral blood. The source is a man aged 50 to 59 with acute or convalescent COVID-19. CDR3s include the opening cysteine and the closing phenylalanine or tryptophan. Each record gives: D gene, clone size, J gene, V gene, CDR3 DNA, CDR3 protein. D genes are given only for firm matches. Some rows have no size entry. The others give once, few or many, or a class for an expanded clone.

>-|-|TRBJ2-7|TRBV28
TGTGCCAGCAGTTTATTGGGAGAGAGCTCCTACGAGCAGTACTTC
CASSLLGESSYEQYF
>-|few|TRBJ1-1|TRBV2
TGTGCCACGTCGGAGGGTGAAGCTTTCTTT
CATSEGEAFF
>TRBD1|-|TRBJ2-5|TRBV12-3/TRBV12-4
TGTGCCAGCAGTAGGACAGGGGCAGAGACCCAGTACTTC
CASSRTGAETQYF
>-|-|TRBJ1-1|TRBV18
TGTGCCAGCTCACCACTGCCGATGGACAACAGCGTGAACACTGAAGCTTTCTTT
CASSPLPMDNSVNTEAFF
>-|-|TRBJ2-7|TRBV28
TGTGCCAGCAGTTTGAGGCAGGGGTACGAGCAGTACTTC
CASSLRQGYEQYF
>-|-|TRBJ1-2|TRBV4-2
TGTGCCAGCAGCCACCCTTCCACGAAGGAGTATGGCTACACCTTC
CASSHPSTKEYGYTF
>-|-|TRBJ1-2|TRBV6-5
TGTGCCAGTTGGGGGGATGTCCTTGATAACGACTACACCTTC
CASWGDVLDNDYTF
>-|once|TRBJ2-5|TRBV19
TGTGCCAGTAGTACCCCACAGGTCCAAGAGACCCAGTACTTC
CASSTPQVQETQYF
>-|-|TRBJ2-1|TRBV2
TGTGCCAGCCGCCTCGGAAGCGTCTCCTACAATGAGCAGTTCTTC
CASRLGSVSYNEQFF
>-|-|TRBJ2-3|TRBV3-1/TRBV3-2
TGTGCCAGCAGCCGACTCCCCCTTATGACTAGCACAGATACGCAGTATTTT
CASSRLPLMTSTDTQYF
>TRBD1|-|TRBJ1-2|TRBV7-6
TGTGCCAGCAGCCGAAATACAGGGGGAGATGGCTACACCTTC
CASSRNTGGDGYTF
>TRBD1|-|TRBJ1-2|TRBV27
TGTGCCAGCAGTCCGGGACAGGGGGCTGGCTACACCTTC
CASSPGQGAGYTF
>-|-|TRBJ2-1|TRBV12-3/TRBV12-4
TGTGCCAGCAGCCCCAGGGACAATGAGCAGTTCTTC
CASSPRDNEQFF
>-|-|TRBJ2-7|TRBV19
TGTGCCAGTAGTATTCAGGGCAGCTCCTACGAGCAGTACTTC
CASSIQGSSYEQYF
>-|-|TRBJ2-1|TRBV6-6
TGTGCCAGCAGTTACGGTCTAGCTTTAGACAATGAGCAGTTCTTC
CASSYGLALDNEQFF
>TRBD1|-|TRBJ1-4|TRBV27
TGTGCCAGCAGGTCAGGACAGGGAGGGGTTGAAAAACTGTTTTTT
CASRSGQGGVEKLFF
>-|-|TRBJ1-2|TRBV7-8
TGTGCCAGCAGCTCTATTACGGGAGGGAACTATGGCTACACCTTC
CASSSITGGNYGYTF
>TRBD1|-|TRBJ1-2|TRBV4-1
TGCGCCAGCAGGCGACAGGGGACCTATGGCTACACCTTC
CASRRQGTYGYTF
>-|-|TRBJ1-5|TRBV27
TGTGCCAGCAGTTTATATCGCAACCTAGAGCCCCAGCATTTT
CASSLYRNLEPQHF
>-|-|TRBJ1-1|TRBV18
TGTGCCAGCTCACCCAGACAGGAGAACACTGAAGCTTTCTTT
CASSPRQENTEAFF
>TRBD2|once|TRBJ2-3|TRBV7-3
TGTGCCAGCAGCGTTAGCGGGAGGGCCAGAGATACGCAGTATTTT
CASSVSGRARDTQYF
>-|-|TRBJ2-1|TRBV19
TGTGCCAGTACCCCCCAGCAGAGGGAGGCCTACAATGAGCAGTTCTTC
CASTPQQREAYNEQFF
>-|-|TRBJ2-7|TRBV6-5
TGTGCCAGTAGTAGGTCCAGAGGCGAGCAGTACTTC
CASSRSRGEQYF
>TRBD2|-|TRBJ2-3|TRBV6-4
TGTGCCAGCAGTGACGGGGCGGGAGGCACAGATACGCAGTATTTT
CASSDGAGGTDTQYF
>-|once|TRBJ1-2|TRBV25-1
TGTGCCAGCAGTGATACGATAGTCTATGGCTACACCTTC
CASSDTIVYGYTF
>-|-|TRBJ2-6|TRBV7-3
TGTGCCAGCAGGTCAGGGCGCTCTGGGGCCAACGTCCTGACTTTC
CASRSGRSGANVLTF
>-|once|TRBJ1-2|TRBV10-3
TGTGCCATCAGTGAGAAGAACGGCTATGGCTACACCTTC
CAISEKNGYGYTF
>TRBD1|few|TRBJ1-5|TRBV3-1/TRBV3-2
TGTGCCAGCAGCCACGGGACAGGGGGCAATCAGCCCCAGCATTTT
CASSHGTGGNQPQHF
>TRBD2|-|TRBJ2-3|TRBV6-4
TGTGCCAGCAGCTTTAGCGGGGGAGGCACAGATACGCAGTATTTT
CASSFSGGGTDTQYF
>TRBD2|-|TRBJ2-3|TRBV10-2
TGCGCCAGCAGAGAGGGACTAGCGGGGGGAGCAGATACGCAGTATTTT
CASREGLAGGADTQYF
>-|-|TRBJ1-1|TRBV10-3
TGTGCCACGGCGGCAGTAGCCTCTGAAGCTTTCTTT
CATAAVASEAFF